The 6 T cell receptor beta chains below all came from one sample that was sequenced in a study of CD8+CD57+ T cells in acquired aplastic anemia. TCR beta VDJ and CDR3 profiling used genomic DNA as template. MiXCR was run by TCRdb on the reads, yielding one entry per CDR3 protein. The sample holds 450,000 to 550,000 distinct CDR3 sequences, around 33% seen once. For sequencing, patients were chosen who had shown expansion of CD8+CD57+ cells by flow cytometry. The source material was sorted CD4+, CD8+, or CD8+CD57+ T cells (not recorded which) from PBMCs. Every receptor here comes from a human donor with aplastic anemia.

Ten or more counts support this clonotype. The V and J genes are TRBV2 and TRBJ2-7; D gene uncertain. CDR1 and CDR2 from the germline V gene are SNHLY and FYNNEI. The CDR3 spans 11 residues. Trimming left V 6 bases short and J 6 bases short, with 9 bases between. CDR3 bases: TGTGCCAGCAGGACCGACGGCGAGCAGTACTTC. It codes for CASRTDGEQYF.

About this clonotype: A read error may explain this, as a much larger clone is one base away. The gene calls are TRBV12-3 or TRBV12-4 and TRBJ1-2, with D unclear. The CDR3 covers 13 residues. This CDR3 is CASNLGQTYGYTF. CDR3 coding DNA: TGTGCCAGCAATTTAGGGCAGACCTATGGCTACACCTTC.

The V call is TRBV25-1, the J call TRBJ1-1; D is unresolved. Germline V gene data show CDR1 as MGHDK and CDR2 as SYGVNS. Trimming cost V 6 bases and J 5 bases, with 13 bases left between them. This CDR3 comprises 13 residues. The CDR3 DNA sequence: TGTGCCAGCAGCGACCCCGGAGGGACTGAAGCTTTCTTT. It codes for CASSDPGGTEAFF.

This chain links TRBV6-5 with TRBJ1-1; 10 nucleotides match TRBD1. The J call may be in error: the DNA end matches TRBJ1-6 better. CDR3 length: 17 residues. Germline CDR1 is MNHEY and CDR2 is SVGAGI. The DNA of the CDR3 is TGTGCCAGCAGTTTCCCCGACAGGGGGCGAGGTAATTCACCCCTCCACTTT. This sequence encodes CASSFPDRGRGNSPLHF.

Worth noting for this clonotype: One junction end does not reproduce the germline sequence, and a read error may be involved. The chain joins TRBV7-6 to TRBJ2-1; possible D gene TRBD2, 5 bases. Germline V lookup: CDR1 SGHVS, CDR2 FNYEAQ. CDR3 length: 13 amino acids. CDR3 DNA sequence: TGTGCCAGCAACTTAGCTATGACGGGGGAGCAGTTCTTC. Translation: CASNLAMTGEQFF.

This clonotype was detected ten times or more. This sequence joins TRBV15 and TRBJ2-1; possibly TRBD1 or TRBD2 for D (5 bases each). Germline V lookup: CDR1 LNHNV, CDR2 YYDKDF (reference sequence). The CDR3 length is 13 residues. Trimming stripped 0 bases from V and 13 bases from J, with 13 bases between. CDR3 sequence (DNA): TGTGCCACCAGCAGAGATGCCAGGGAGTCTCAGTTCTTC. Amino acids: CATSRDARESQFF.